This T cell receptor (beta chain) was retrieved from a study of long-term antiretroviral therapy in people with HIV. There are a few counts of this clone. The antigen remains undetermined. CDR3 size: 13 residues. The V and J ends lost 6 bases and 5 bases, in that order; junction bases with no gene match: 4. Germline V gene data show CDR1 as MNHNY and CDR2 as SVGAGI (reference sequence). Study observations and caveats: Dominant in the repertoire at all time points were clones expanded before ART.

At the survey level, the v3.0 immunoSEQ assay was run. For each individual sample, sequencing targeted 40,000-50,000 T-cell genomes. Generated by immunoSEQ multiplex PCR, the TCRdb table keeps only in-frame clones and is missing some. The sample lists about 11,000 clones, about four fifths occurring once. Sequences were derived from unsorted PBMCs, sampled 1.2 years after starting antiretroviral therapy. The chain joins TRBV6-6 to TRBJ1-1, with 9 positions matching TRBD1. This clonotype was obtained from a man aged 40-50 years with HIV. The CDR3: CASRDRGWTEAFF. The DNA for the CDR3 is TGTGCCAGCAGGGACAGGGGATGGACTGAAGCTTTCTTT.